One sample yielded the 20 T cell receptor beta chains listed below, sequenced in a study of blood T cell repertoires in COVID-19. Only in-frame clones appear in the TCRdb table, and some are missing; sequencing was by immunoSEQ multiplex PCR. The data hold around 100,000 clones, with 80% to 90% observed a single time. Sequenced material: peripheral blood. These receptors came from a human donor in a cohort sampled during active COVID-19.

V and J are TRBV12-3 or TRBV12-4 and TRBJ1-2, with D unclear. The CDR3 runs to 13 residues. V gave up 3 bases and J gave up 1 base, with 6 bases separating them. The CDR3 protein is CASSLADNYGYTF. Written as DNA, the CDR3 is TGTGCCAGCAGTTTGGCCGATAACTATGGCTACACCTTC.

DNA for the CDR3: TGTGCCAGCAGCCTCCCTGACAGGGTTGGCGGCTACACCTTC. Encoded protein: CASSLPDRVGGYTF. The chain joins TRBV7-2 to TRBJ1-2; TRBD1 aligns across 7 bases. With V trimmed by 5 bases and J by 8 bases, 11 bases remained unmatched. Germline V gene sequence: CDR1 SGHTA, CDR2 FQGNSA. This CDR3 has 14 residues.

This chain joins TRBV28 and TRBJ1-1; D is perhaps TRBD1 (5 bases). Germline V gene lookup returns CDR1 MDHEN and CDR2 SYDVKM. The CDR3 has 14 residues. The V end was cut by 0 bases, the J end by 6 bases, with 11 bases between. The CDR3 region has the DNA TGTGCCAGCAGTTTATGGGGGCAGGGCGCTGAAGCTTTCTTT. It specifies CASSLWGQGAEAFF.

The chain uses TRBV3-1 (or the pseudogene TRBV3-2) and TRBJ2-1; TRBD2 matches at 10 bases. CDR3 length: 17 residues. The V gene end was trimmed by 6 bases and the J gene end by 6 bases; junction bases not matched to a gene: 14. The germline V gene encodes CDR1 LGHDT and CDR2 YNNKEL (reference sequence). As DNA, the CDR3 is TGTGCCAGCAGGAAGGAGGGGCTAGCGGGAGCCGTCAATGAGCAGTTCTTC. This translates into CASRKEGLAGAVNEQFF.

The CDR3 loop is CAWSMERGIPGELFF. CDR3 nucleotide sequence: TGTGCCTGGAGTATGGAGCGGGGGATTCCCGGGGAGCTGTTTTTT. The chain uses TRBV30 and TRBJ2-2; 8 nucleotides align to TRBD2. The CDR3 runs 15 residues. V lost 2 bases to trimming and J lost 6 bases; unmatched junction nucleotides: 8. Germline CDR1 GTSNPN, CDR2 SVGIG (reference sequence).

This clone was detected only once. The V and J genes are TRBV7-8 and TRBJ1-2; the D gene is possibly TRBD1 (6 bases). CDR1 and CDR2 from the germline V gene are SGHVS and FQNEAQ. Between the trimmed V and J ends, which lost 1 base and 2 bases, there was a span of 8 bases. The CDR3 has 14 residues. CDR3 bases: TGTGCCAGCAGCTTAGGGGGGCAGAACTATGGCTACACCTTC. Protein: CASSLGGQNYGYTF. The complete variable domain, with remaining parts taken from reference TRBV7-8 and TRBJ1-2, reads GAGVSQSPRYKVAKRGQDVALRCDPISGHVSLFWYQQALGQGPEFLTYFQNEAQLDKSGLPSDRFFAERPEGSVSTLKIQRTQQEDSAVYLCASSLGGQNYGYTFGSGTRLTVV.

This chain joins TRBV7-3 and TRBJ1-1, with D perhaps TRBD1 (6 bases). Germline V gene sequence: CDR1 SGHTA, CDR2 FQGTGA. This CDR3 comprises 15 residues. V lost 0 bases, J lost 6 bases, and 14 bases lay in between. The CDR3, as DNA: TGTGCCAGCAGCTTAACGGGGGCTCAAGCCTCTGAAGCTTTCTTT. Translating it yields CASSLTGAQASEAFF.

V and J are TRBV28 and TRBJ1-4, with D possibly matching TRBD1 (5 bases). V gave up 3 bases and J gave up 2 bases, with 10 bases separating them. CDR1 MDHEN and CDR2 SYDVKM come from the germline V gene. This CDR3 comprises 15 residues. CDR3 amino acids: CASSLGGNTNEKLFF. The CDR3 DNA follows: TGTGCCAGCAGTTTGGGGGGGAATACTAATGAAAAACTGTTTTTT.

This clone was recorded a few times. Other nucleotide sequences from this sample produce the same CDR3. The V and J genes are TRBV5-1 and TRBJ1-3; 7 positions match TRBD1. The CDR3 loop spans 15 amino acids. CDR1 and CDR2 (germline): SGHRS, YFSETQ. Trimming cost V 0 bases and J 2 bases; bases outside gene matches: 2. For the CDR3, the DNA is TGCGCCAGCAGCTTGGAGGGGGCCACTGGAAACACCATATATTTT. Protein: CASSLEGATGNTIYF.

As concerns this clone: The same CDR3 is also encoded by other DNA sequences in this sample. The chain joins TRBV14 to TRBJ2-7; 8 nucleotides align to TRBD1. CDR1 is SGHDN, CDR2 FVKESK, per germline. This CDR3 spans 17 amino acids. The V gene end was trimmed by 0 bases and the J gene end by 5 bases; junction bases not matched to a gene: 12. The DNA for the CDR3 is TGTGCCAGCAGCCAAGATCGGCCGACAGGGGTTGTACACGAGCAGTACTTC. As protein: CASSQDRPTGVVHEQYF.

The rearrangement links TRBV4-1 to TRBJ2-7; 9 bases align to TRBD1. The trim removed 1 base at V and 3 bases at J, leaving 4 bases unmatched. Germline assignment: CDR1 MGHRA and CDR2 YSYEKL. This CDR3 comprises 15 residues. The CDR3 loop reads CASSQGPGQGYEQYF. The CDR3 DNA is TGCGCCAGCAGCCAAGGACCGGGACAGGGCTACGAGCAGTACTTC.

The rearrangement uses TRBV7-2 and TRBJ2-1; TRBD2 agrees at 13 bases. This CDR3 spans 15 amino acids. In germline, CDR1 is SGHTA, CDR2 FQGNSA. After removal of 5 bases from V and 15 bases from J, the junction contained 13 bases not matched to a gene. The CDR3 DNA reads as TGTGCCAGCAGCCCCTCCCGGGGACTAGCGGGGCACCCGTTCTTC. Encoded protein: CASSPSRGLAGHPFF.

The chain recombines TRBV24-1 with TRBJ2-1; 9 bases map to TRBD2. This CDR3 has 13 residues. J was trimmed by 6 bases and V by 7 bases; bases with no gene match: 3. CDR1 is KGHDR and CDR2 is SFDVKD in the germline V gene. CDR3 bases: TGTGCCACCAGGCGGGAGGGCGGCAATGAGCAGTTCTTC. Translating gives CATRREGGNEQFF.

The V and J genes are TRBV28 and TRBJ1-1, with 7 positions matching TRBD1. The length of the CDR3 is 15 residues. Unmatched junction bases numbered 7, after V lost 5 bases and J lost 1 base. The germline CDR1 and CDR2 sequences are MDHEN and SYDVKM. The CDR3 spells CASSQWTGENTEAFF. Here the CDR3 DNA reads TGTGCCAGCAGTCAATGGACAGGAGAGAACACTGAAGCTTTCTTT.

The chain combines TRBV28 with TRBJ2-1; the match to TRBD2 covers 9 bases. Germline CDR1 MDHEN, CDR2 SYDVKM. This CDR3 comprises 16 residues. Trimming removed 8 bases from V and 3 bases from J; junction bases left unmatched: 11. This CDR3 reads CASLSGGRARYNEQFF. CDR3 nucleotides: TGTGCCAGCTTATCAGGCGGGAGGGCCCGCTACAATGAGCAGTTCTTC. The variable domain in full, completed from reference TRBV28 and TRBJ2-1, reads DVKVTQSSRYLVKRTGEKVFLECVQDMDHENMFWYRQDPGLGLRLIYFSYDVKMKEKGDIPEGYSVSREKKERFSLILESASTNQTSMYLCASLSGGRARYNEQFFGPGTRLTVL.

The rearrangement uses TRBV19 and TRBJ1-2; D not certain. CDR1 and CDR2 (germline): LNHDA, SQIVND (reference sequence). The CDR3 has 15 residues. V lost 3 bases to trimming and J lost 4 bases, with 15 bases between them. The CDR3 DNA follows: TGTGCCAGTAGTATGGCAGGCATCCCCTCCTATGGCTACACCTTC. Protein: CASSMAGIPSYGYTF.

This clone was picked up one time. The chain joins TRBV3-1 (or the pseudogene TRBV3-2) to TRBJ2-7, with TRBD1 as a possible D gene (7 bases). Trimming removed 4 bases from V and 7 bases from J, with 11 bases in between. This CDR3 has 12 amino acids. Germline V lookup: CDR1 LGHDT, CDR2 YNNKEL (reference sequence). The CDR3 here is CASSPRDREQYF. The CDR3 DNA sequence: TGTGCCAGCAGCCCGCGGGACAGAGAGCAGTACTTC.

The chain couples TRBV4-1 to TRBJ2-1; TRBD2 matches 9 bases. CDR1 MGHRA and CDR2 YSYEKL come from the germline V gene. Trimming cost V 3 bases and J 6 bases; bases outside gene matches: 3. This CDR3 has 14 residues. CDR3 nucleotides: TGCGCCAGCAGCCAGATGACTAGCGGCAATGAGCAGTTCTTC. This translates into CASSQMTSGNEQFF.

Only one count was recorded for this clone. V gene TRBV19 combines with J gene TRBJ1-4; the match to TRBD1 covers 8 bases. CDR1 and CDR2 from the germline V gene are LNHDA and SQIVND (reference sequence). The CDR3 loop spans 15 amino acids. J was trimmed by 0 bases and V by 9 bases; bases with no gene match: 6. The CDR3 nucleotides are TGTGCCAGCGAGACAGGGGCCGCAACTAATGAAAAACTGTTTTTT. This gives the protein CASETGAATNEKLFF.

In its sample, this clone was seen once. The CDR3 loop reads CASSQEQGDTFTDTQYF. The CDR3 nucleotides read TGCGCCAGCAGCCAAGAACAGGGGGACACCTTCACAGATACGCAGTATTTT. The J gene is TRBJ2-3, the V gene TRBV4-1; 8 bases are shared with TRBD1. This CDR3 has 17 amino acids. Germline V gene lookup returns CDR1 MGHRA and CDR2 YSYEKL. V shed 0 bases, J shed 2 bases, and the junction held 7 bases outside the gene matches.